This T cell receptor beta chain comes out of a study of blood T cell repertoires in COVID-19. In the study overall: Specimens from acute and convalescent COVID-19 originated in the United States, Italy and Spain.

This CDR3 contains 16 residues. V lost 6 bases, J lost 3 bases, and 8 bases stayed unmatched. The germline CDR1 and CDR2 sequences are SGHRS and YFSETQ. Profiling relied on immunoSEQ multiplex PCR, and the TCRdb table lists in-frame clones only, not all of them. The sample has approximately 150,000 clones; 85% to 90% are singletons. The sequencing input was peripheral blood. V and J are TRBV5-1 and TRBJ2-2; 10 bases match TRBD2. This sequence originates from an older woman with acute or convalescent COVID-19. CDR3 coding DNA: TGCGCCAGCACCAGCGGGGGGGCCGCGGACACCGGGGAGCTGTTTTTT. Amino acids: CASTSGGAADTGELFF.